The 23 T cell receptor beta chains in this list originate from one sample, sequenced in a study of blood T cell repertoires in COVID-19. Sequencing used immunoSEQ multiplex PCR; TCRdb keeps in-frame clones, though not all of them. Counted here are some 510,000 clones, over 75% occurring once; the ten biggest clones make up around 1.9%. Sample: PBMCs or T cells enriched from blood (not recorded which). The receptors stem from a woman aged 35 to 49 who had recovered from COVID-19.

This rearrangement joins TRBV10-1 to TRBJ1-2; weak D call: TRBD1 (5 bases). V was shortened by 6 bases and J by 2 bases, with 19 bases between the two germline ends. The CDR3 is 16 amino acids. Germline loops: CDR1 WNHNN, CDR2 SYGVQD (reference sequence). This CDR3 reads CASRAPTGNENYGYTF. The CDR3 coding sequence is TGCGCCAGCAGGGCCCCCACAGGTAACGAGAACTATGGCTACACCTTC.

The rearrangement uses TRBV6-5 and TRBJ2-7; maybe TRBD1 (6 bases). Germline V CDR1 and CDR2: MNHEY, SVGAGI. Trimming took off 6 bases at V and 0 bases at J, with 15 bases between the two ends. The CDR3 is 15 residues long. CDR3 nucleotides: TGTGCCAGCAGGTACCTCCGGGACACCTCCTACGAGCAGTACTTC. This gives the protein CASRYLRDTSYEQYF.

This clone was picked up a small number of times. The chain couples TRBV7-2 to TRBJ2-5; D unresolved. The V gene's germline CDR1 is SGHTA and CDR2 FQGNSA. Trimming took 3 bases from V and 2 from J, leaving 10 bases between them. The CDR3 totals 14 residues. The CDR3 coding sequence is TGTGCCAGCAGCTTGTCCGGAGTTCAAGAGACCCAGTACTTC. Protein product: CASSLSGVQETQYF. The full variable domain, rest sourced from reference TRBV7-2 and TRBJ2-5, is GAGVSQSPSNKVTEKGKDVELRCDPISGHTALYWYRQSLGQGLEFLIYFQGNSAPDKSGLPSDRFSAERTGGSVSTLTIQRTQQEDSAVYLCASSLSGVQETQYFGPGTRLLVL.

This clone was found once. This chain connects TRBV7-6 to TRBJ2-2, with 10 bases matching TRBD1. CDR3 length equals 17 residues. Germline CDR1 SGHVS, CDR2 FNYEAQ. The J segment lost 3 bases and the V segment lost 5 bases, leaving 9 bases of the junction unmatched. This CDR3 is CASSRTGTGVDTGELFF. In DNA form, the CDR3 reads TGTGCCAGCAGCCGGACCGGGACAGGGGTCGACACCGGGGAGCTGTTTTTT. Looking up the rest from reference TRBV7-6 and TRBJ2-2 gives the full variable domain: GAGVSQSPRYKVTKRGQDVALRCDPISGHVSLYWYRQALGQGPEFLTYFNYEAQQDKSGLPNDRFSAERPEGSISTLTIQRTEQRDSAMYRCASSRTGTGVDTGELFFGEGSRLTVL.

The chain uses TRBV4-3 and TRBJ1-1; D remains unclear. The germline CDR1 and CDR2 sequences are LGHNA and YSLEER. The CDR3 totals 13 residues. V was pared by 4 bases and J by 1 base, with 7 bases between. The CDR3 bases are TGCGCCAGCAGCCGAGGCGAGAACACTGAAGCTTTCTTT. Translation: CASSRGENTEAFF.

The chain couples TRBV5-6 to TRBJ2-7; D gene unclear. This CDR3 spans 12 amino acids. The V gene lost 2 bases and the J gene lost 1 base, with 4 bases spanning the gap. CDR1 and CDR2 (germline): SGHDT, YYEEEE. In DNA, the CDR3 is TGTGCCAGCAGCTTCCTATCCTACGAGCAGTACTTC. Amino acids: CASSFLSYEQYF.

The V and J genes are TRBV7-2 and TRBJ1-1, with 7 bases that match TRBD1. The CDR3 loop spans 16 amino acids. V shed 5 bases, J shed 5 bases, and the junction held 14 bases outside the gene matches. CDR1 is SGHTA and CDR2 is FQGNSA in the germline V gene. CDR3 DNA: TGTGCCAGCAGCCCTATCGGGACAGTCGGAATGACTGAAGCTTTCTTT. It specifies CASSPIGTVGMTEAFF.

The chain links TRBV6-5 to TRBJ2-2; weak D call: TRBD2 (6 bases). CDR3 length: 16 residues. V lost 2 bases, J lost 3 bases, and 13 bases lay in between. The germline gives CDR1 MNHEY, CDR2 SVGAGI. CDR3 sequence reads: CASSYHREIDTGELFF. The CDR3 bases are TGTGCCAGCAGTTACCACCGGGAGATTGACACCGGGGAGCTGTTTTTT.

The rearrangement joins TRBV5-1 to TRBJ2-5; tentative D call: TRBD1 (6 bases). The V and J ends lost 1 base and 2 bases respectively, with 9 bases between them. This CDR3 contains 14 residues. Germline loops: CDR1 SGHRS, CDR2 YFSETQ. The CDR3 is CASSLTGIQETQYF. The CDR3 DNA follows: TGCGCCAGCAGCTTGACAGGGATACAAGAGACCCAGTACTTC.

Here the CDR3 reads CATSDETSGRADTQYF. The CDR3 bases are TGTGCCACCAGTGATGAGACTAGCGGGAGAGCAGATACGCAGTATTTT. V gene TRBV24-1 combines with J gene TRBJ2-3; TRBD2 aligns across 12 bases. Germline V gene data show CDR1 as KGHDR and CDR2 as SFDVKD. V was clipped by 3 bases and J by 4 bases; unmatched bases: 4. This CDR3 is 16 amino acids long.

The chain has TRBV9 and TRBJ1-2, with 8 nucleotides matching TRBD1. V lost 1 base, J lost 8 bases, and 4 bases stayed unmatched. CDR3 length equals 13 residues. The V gene's germline CDR1 is SGDLS and CDR2 YYNGEE. The CDR3 region has the DNA TGTGCCAGCAGCGTACAGGGGGCAGGGGGCTACACCTTC. This encodes CASSVQGAGGYTF.

This chain uses TRBV25-1 with TRBJ1-2; 7 bases fit TRBD1. V lost 5 bases and J lost 1; bases outside the gene matches: 7. CDR1 is MGHDK and CDR2 is SYGVNS in the germline V gene. CDR3 length equals 15 residues. The DNA for the CDR3 is TGTGCCAGCAGTCCAGGGACAGTTCTTAACTATGGCTACACCTTC. Protein sequence: CASSPGTVLNYGYTF.

The V call is TRBV2, the J call TRBJ2-7, with D perhaps matching TRBD2 (6 bases). V was cut by 4 bases and J by 0 bases, with 16 bases left in between. This CDR3 has 16 amino acids. Germline CDR1 reads SNHLY; CDR2 reads FYNNEI. The CDR3 sequence: CASSGTNSGISYEQYF. The CDR3 DNA follows: TGTGCCAGCAGTGGCACAAATAGCGGTATCTCCTACGAGCAGTACTTC.

A note on this clone: This specimen includes other DNA sequences encoding the same CDR3. This rearrangement joins TRBV4-3 to TRBJ1-2, with D perhaps matching TRBD1 (5 bases). The germline V gene has CDR1 LGHNA and CDR2 YSLEER. The CDR3 loop spans 13 amino acids. Trimming removed 1 base at V and 4 bases at J, with 7 bases between. CDR3 residues: CASSQGQSYGYTF. DNA of the CDR3: TGCGCCAGCAGCCAAGGACAGTCCTATGGCTACACCTTC.

This clone has a single count. This chain links TRBV11-2 with TRBJ2-7; D is perhaps TRBD1 (5 bases). V was pared by 5 bases and J by 0 bases, with 17 bases between. The CDR3 loop spans 16 amino acids. The germline CDR1 and CDR2 sequences are SGHAT and FQNNGV. Here the CDR3 DNA reads TGTGCCAGCAGCGAAACGTGGGGCGGACCCTCCTACGAGCAGTACTTC. This translates into CASSETWGGPSYEQYF.

The chain employs TRBV24-1 and TRBJ1-2; 7 bases map to TRBD1. Germline V CDR1 and CDR2: KGHDR, SFDVKD. The J segment lost 4 bases and the V segment lost 4 bases, leaving 8 bases of the junction unmatched. CDR3 length: 15 amino acids. The CDR3: CATSDPRQGIYGYTF. The CDR3 bases are TGTGCCACCAGTGACCCACGACAGGGCATCTATGGCTACACCTTC.

The rearrangement joins TRBV11-3 to TRBJ1-3; 7 positions match TRBD1. This CDR3 region has 18 residues. V was pared by 4 bases and J by 4 bases, with 16 bases of the junction left unmatched. Germline CDR1 SGHNT, CDR2 YENEEA. In nucleotides, the CDR3 is TGTGCCAGCAGCTCCGGGACAGAAAACTCTTTCAAAGGAAACACCATATATTTT. Amino acid sequence: CASSSGTENSFKGNTIYF.

The chain is built from TRBV16 and TRBJ1-2; D might be TRBD1 (6 bases). The ends were cut back, 0 bases at V and 5 bases at J, with 22 bases in the middle. Looked up from germline, CDR1 is KGHSY and CDR2 is FQNENV. CDR3 size: 18 residues. The CDR3 bases are TGTGCCAGCAGCCAATCCCTAGCAGGGGACACCGATTGGTATGGCTACACCTTC. This gives the protein CASSQSLAGDTDWYGYTF.

The chain has TRBV10-1 and TRBJ1-1, with D possibly being TRBD1 (5 bases). The germline V gene has CDR1 WNHNN and CDR2 SYGVQD (reference sequence). Deletions cut 5 bases from V and 5 bases from J, with 9 bases between. This CDR3 comprises 12 residues. CDR3 region: CASSWGGTEAFF. In nucleotides, the CDR3 is TGCGCCAGCAGTTGGGGGGGGACTGAAGCTTTCTTT.

The rearrangement uses TRBV12-3 or TRBV12-4 and TRBJ1-2, with D perhaps TRBD1 (5 bases). The CDR3 has 12 residues. V lost 6 bases and J lost 7, with 12 bases in between. The CDR3 sequence: CASRPGNRGYTF. In DNA, the CDR3 is TGTGCCAGCAGACCAGGGAACCGTGGCTACACCTTC.

The chain links TRBV30 to TRBJ1-2, with D perhaps TRBD1 (6 bases). The CDR3 spans 17 residues. Trimming removed 0 bases at V and 0 bases at J, with 17 bases between. The germline gives CDR1 GTSNPN, CDR2 SVGIG (reference sequence). For the CDR3, the DNA is TGTGCCTGGAGTGTTCTACCCTCGGACAGCACTAACTATGGCTACACCTTC. Its protein is CAWSVLPSDSTNYGYTF.

This chain uses TRBV7-9 with TRBJ2-6, with D unresolved. Germline assignment: CDR1 SEHNR and CDR2 FQNEAQ (reference sequence). V lost 8 bases to trimming and J lost 3 bases, with 11 bases between them. The length of the CDR3 is 14 residues. CDR3 nucleotides: TGTGCCAGCTCCCAGGTTCGTGGGGCCAACGTCCTGACTTTC. Amino acid sequence: CASSQVRGANVLTF.

Written as DNA, the CDR3 is TGTGCCAGCAGTGTATTGACAGGGGGGGACAATGAGCAGTTCTTC. Protein sequence: CASSVLTGGDNEQFF. The chain couples TRBV6-4 to TRBJ2-1; 9 bases are shared with TRBD1. The V gene end was trimmed by 4 bases and the J gene end by 5 bases; junction bases not matched to a gene: 6. CDR3 length equals 15 residues. Germline CDR1 is MRHNA and CDR2 is SNTAGT.